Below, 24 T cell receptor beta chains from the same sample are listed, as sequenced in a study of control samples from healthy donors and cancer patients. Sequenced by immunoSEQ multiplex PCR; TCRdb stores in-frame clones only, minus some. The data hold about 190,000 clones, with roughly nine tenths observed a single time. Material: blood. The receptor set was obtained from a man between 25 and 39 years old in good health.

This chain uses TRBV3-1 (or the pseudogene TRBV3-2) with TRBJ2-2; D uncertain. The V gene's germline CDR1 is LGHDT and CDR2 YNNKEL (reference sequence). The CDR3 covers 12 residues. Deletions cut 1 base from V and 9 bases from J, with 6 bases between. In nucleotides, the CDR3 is TGTGCCAGCAGCCAAGGGGCTCGGGAGCTGTTTTTT. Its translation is CASSQGARELFF.

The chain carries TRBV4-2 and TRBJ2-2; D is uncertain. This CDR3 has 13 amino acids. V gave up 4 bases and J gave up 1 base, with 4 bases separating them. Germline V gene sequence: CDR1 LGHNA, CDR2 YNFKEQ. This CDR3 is CASSPENTGELFF. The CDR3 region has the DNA TGTGCCAGCAGCCCGGAGAACACCGGGGAGCTGTTTTTT.

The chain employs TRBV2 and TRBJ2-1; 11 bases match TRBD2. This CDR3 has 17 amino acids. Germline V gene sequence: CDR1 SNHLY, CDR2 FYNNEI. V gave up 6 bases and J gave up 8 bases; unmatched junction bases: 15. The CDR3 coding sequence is TGTGCCAGCAGAACCACCACTCGACTAGCGGGGTTGGATGAGCAGTTCTTC. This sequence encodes CASRTTTRLAGLDEQFF.

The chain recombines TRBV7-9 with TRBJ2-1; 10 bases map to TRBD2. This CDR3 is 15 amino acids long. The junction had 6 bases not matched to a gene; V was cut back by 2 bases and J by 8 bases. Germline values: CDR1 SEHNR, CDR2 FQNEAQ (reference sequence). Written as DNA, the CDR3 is TGTGCCAGCAGCTTATTCCTAGCGGGGGAAGATGAGCAGTTCTTC. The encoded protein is CASSLFLAGEDEQFF.

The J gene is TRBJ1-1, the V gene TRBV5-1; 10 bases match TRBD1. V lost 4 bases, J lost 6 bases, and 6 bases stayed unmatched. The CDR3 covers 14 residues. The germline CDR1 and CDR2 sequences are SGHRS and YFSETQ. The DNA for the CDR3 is TGCGCCAGCAGCCGCGACAGGGGGCAGCCTGAAGCTTTCTTT. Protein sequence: CASSRDRGQPEAFF.

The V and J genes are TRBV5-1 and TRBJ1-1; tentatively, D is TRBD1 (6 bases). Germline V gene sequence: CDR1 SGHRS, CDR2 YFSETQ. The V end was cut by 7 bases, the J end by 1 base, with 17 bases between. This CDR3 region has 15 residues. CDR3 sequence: CASRGTSPSNTEAFF. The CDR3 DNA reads TGCGCCAGCCGCGGGACATCTCCGTCGAACACTGAAGCTTTCTTT.

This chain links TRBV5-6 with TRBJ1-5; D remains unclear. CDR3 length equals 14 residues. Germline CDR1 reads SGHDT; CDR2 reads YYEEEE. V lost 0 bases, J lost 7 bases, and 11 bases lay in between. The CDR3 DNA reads TGTGCCAGCAGCTTGGGAGGGATTGGCCAGCCCCAGCATTTT. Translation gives CASSLGGIGQPQHF.

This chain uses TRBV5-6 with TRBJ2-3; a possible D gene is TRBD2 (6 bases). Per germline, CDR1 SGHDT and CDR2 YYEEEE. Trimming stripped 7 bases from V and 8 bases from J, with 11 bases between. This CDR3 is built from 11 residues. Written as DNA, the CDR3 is TGTGCCAGCTTGGCGGGGCCTACGCAGTATTTT. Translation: CASLAGPTQYF.

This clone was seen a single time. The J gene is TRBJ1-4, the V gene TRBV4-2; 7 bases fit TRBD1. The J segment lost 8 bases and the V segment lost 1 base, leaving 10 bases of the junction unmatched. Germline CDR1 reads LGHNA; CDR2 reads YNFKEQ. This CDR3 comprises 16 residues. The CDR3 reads CASSQGQGGLGEKLFF. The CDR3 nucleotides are TGTGCCAGCAGCCAAGGACAGGGAGGGCTAGGGGAAAAACTGTTTTTT.

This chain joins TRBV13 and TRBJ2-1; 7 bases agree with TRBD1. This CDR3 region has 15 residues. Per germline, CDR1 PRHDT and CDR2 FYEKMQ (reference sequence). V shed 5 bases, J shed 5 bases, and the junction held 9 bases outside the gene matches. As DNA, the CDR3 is TGTGCCAGCAGCCCTTCGACAGGGATCGACAATGAGCAGTTCTTC. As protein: CASSPSTGIDNEQFF.

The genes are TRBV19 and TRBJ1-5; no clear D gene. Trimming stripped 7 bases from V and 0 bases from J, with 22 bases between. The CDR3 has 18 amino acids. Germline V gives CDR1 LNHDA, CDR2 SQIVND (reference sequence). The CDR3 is CASTAISQTVYSNQPQHF. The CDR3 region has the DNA TGTGCCAGTACCGCAATCAGCCAGACCGTATATAGCAATCAGCCCCAGCATTTT.

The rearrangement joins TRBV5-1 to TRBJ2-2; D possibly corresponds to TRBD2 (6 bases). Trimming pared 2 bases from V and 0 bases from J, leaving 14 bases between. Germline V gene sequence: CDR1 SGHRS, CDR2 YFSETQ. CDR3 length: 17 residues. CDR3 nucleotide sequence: TGCGCCAGCAGCTTTAACCGGGGACTCCCGAACACCGGGGAGCTGTTTTTT. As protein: CASSFNRGLPNTGELFF.

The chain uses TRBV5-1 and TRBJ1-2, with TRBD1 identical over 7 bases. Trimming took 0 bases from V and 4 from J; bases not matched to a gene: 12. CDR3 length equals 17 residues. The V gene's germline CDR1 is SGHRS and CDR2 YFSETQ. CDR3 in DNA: TGCGCCAGCAGCTTGGTCTATCGGGACAGTCTAGCCTATGGCTACACCTTC. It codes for CASSLVYRDSLAYGYTF. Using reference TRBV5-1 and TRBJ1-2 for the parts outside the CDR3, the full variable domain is KAGVTQTPRYLIKTRGQQVTLSCSPISGHRSVSWYQQTPGQGLQFLFEYFSETQRNKGNFPGRFSGRQFSNSRSEMNVSTLELGDSALYLCASSLVYRDSLAYGYTFGSGTRLTVV.

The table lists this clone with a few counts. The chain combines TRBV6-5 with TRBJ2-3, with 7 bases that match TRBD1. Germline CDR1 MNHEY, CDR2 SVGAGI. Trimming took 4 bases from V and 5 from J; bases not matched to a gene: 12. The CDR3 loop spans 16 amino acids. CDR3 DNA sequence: TGTGCCAGCAGTTCCACCTTTGGACAGGCCGGAGATACGCAGTATTTT. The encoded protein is CASSSTFGQAGDTQYF.

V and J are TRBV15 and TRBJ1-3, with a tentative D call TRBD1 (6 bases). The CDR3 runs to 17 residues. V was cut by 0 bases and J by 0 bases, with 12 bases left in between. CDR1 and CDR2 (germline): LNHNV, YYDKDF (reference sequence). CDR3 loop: CATSRDRTASSGNTIYF. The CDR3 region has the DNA TGTGCCACCAGCAGAGATCGGACAGCGAGCTCTGGAAACACCATATATTTT.

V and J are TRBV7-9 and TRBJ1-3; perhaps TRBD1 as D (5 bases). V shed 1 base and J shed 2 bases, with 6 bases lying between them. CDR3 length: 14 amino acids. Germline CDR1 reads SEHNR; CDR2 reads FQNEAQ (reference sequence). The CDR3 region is CASSLVGPGNTIYF. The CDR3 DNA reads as TGTGCCAGCAGCTTAGTGGGGCCTGGAAACACCATATATTTT.

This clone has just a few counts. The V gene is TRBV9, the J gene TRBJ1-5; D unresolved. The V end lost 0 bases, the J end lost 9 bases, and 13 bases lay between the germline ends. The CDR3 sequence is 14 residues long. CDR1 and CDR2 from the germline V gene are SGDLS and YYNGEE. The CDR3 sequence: CASSVAATSGPQHF. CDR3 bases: TGTGCCAGCAGCGTAGCCGCGACATCCGGGCCCCAGCATTTT.

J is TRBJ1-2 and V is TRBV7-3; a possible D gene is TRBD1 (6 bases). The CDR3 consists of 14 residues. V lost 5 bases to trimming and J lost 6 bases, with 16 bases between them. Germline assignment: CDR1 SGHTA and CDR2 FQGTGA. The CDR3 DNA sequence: TGTGCCAGCAGCATCTACAGGGTTTCTGATGGCTACACCTTC. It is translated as CASSIYRVSDGYTF.

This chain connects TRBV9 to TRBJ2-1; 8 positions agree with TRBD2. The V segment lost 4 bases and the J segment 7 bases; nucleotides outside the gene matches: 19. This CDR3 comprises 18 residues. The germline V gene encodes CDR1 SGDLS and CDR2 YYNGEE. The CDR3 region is CASSPQTPGLVTVNEQFF. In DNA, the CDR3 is TGTGCCAGCAGCCCTCAGACACCGGGACTAGTTACTGTTAATGAGCAGTTCTTC.

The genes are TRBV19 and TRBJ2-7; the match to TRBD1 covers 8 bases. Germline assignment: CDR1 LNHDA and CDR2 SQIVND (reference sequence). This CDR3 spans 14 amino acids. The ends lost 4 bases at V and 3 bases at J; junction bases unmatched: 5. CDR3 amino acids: CASSRDRWDYEQYF. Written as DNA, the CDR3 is TGTGCCAGTAGTAGGGACAGGTGGGACTACGAGCAGTACTTC.

DNA for the CDR3: TGTGCCAGCAGCGTAGTGACATCCCCTATTTACAATGAGCAGTTCTTC. This encodes CASSVVTSPIYNEQFF. The J gene is TRBJ2-1, the V gene TRBV9; D is undetermined. The germline V gene has CDR1 SGDLS and CDR2 YYNGEE. The V end was cut by 0 bases, the J end by 4 bases, with 14 bases between. This CDR3 is 16 amino acids long. Full variable domain (missing parts from reference TRBV9 and TRBJ2-1): DSGVTQTPKHLITATGQRVTLRCSPRSGDLSVYWYQQSLDQGLQFLIQYYNGEERAKGNILERFSAQQFPDLHSELNLSSLELGDSALYFCASSVVTSPIYNEQFFGPGTRLTVL.

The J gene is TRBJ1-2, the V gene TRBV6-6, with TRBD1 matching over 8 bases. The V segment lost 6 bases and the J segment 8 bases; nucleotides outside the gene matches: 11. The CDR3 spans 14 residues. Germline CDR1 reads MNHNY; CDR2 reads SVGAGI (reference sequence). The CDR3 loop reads CASRTTDRGRGYTF. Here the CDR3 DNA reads TGTGCCAGCAGAACTACAGACAGGGGCCGGGGCTACACCTTC.

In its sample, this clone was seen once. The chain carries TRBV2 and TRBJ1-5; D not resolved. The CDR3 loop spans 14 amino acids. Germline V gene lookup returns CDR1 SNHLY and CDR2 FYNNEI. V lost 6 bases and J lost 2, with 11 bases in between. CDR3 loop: CASSREAGNQPQHF. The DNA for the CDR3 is TGTGCCAGCAGCCGTGAGGCGGGCAATCAGCCCCAGCATTTT.

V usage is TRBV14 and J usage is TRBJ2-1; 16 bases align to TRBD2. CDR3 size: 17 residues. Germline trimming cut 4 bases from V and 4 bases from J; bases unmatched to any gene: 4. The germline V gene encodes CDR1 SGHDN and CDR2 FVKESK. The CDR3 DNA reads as TGTGCCAGCAGCCCTGGGACTAGCGGGGGGGCTTACAATGAGCAGTTCTTC. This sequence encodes CASSPGTSGGAYNEQFF.